This TCR beta chain is from a study of Ad26.COV2.S vaccination and SARS-CoV-2 variants. In regard to this clone: The antigen is undetermined.

Trimming pared 8 bases from V and 2 bases from J, leaving 15 bases between. CDR3 length: 14 amino acids. CDR1 and CDR2 (germline): SEHNR, FQNEAQ (reference sequence). Study results and caveats: Spike-specific TCR breadth was greater in vaccine than placebo recipients. It was found that vaccine and placebo recipients had similar non-spike TCR breadth.

The treatment was: roughly 20 received Ad26.COV2.S at low or high dose, single or two shots; roughly 5 received placebo; per-sample allocation not given. Sampling was performed 63 days after the first vaccine or placebo injection. Clones were sequenced by immunoSEQ multiplex PCR, and TCRdb holds only the in-frame ones, with some missing. Of approximately 350,000 clones in the sample, roughly 84% were seen once. The starting material was peripheral blood, obtained in a trial of Ad26.COV2.S vaccine versus placebo. The chain combines TRBV7-9 with TRBJ1-2, with D unclear. The receptor was derived from a person between 18 and 65 years old who received the Ad26.COV2.S COVID-19 vaccine or a placebo. CDR3 nucleotide sequence: TGTGCCAGCTCCCCCAAAGACCGAAACTATGGCTACACCTTC. Translating gives CASSPKDRNYGYTF.